These T cell receptor beta chains were read from a single sample in a study of blood T cell repertoires in COVID-19. Clones were sequenced by immunoSEQ multiplex PCR, and TCRdb holds only the in-frame ones, with some missing. The table has almost 200,000 clones, approximately 87% seen once. The sequenced sample consisted of peripheral blood. These receptor sequences come from a woman between 70 and 85 years old with acute or convalescent COVID-19. Each CDR3 is given with its conserved first and last residue. Each record gives: V gene, J gene, clone size, D gene, CDR3 protein. D genes are given only for firm matches. Part of the rows lack a size; the others show once, few, many or a class for expanded clones.

v_call: TRBV7-9; j_call: TRBJ2-1; clone_size: -; d_call: -; cdr3_aa: CASSLASAYNEQFF
v_call: TRBV30; j_call: TRBJ2-7; clone_size: -; d_call: TRBD1; cdr3_aa: CAWSFYRDSSYEQYF
v_call: TRBV4-3; j_call: TRBJ2-7; clone_size: -; d_call: -; cdr3_aa: CASSQWYREGYEQYF
v_call: TRBV3-1/TRBV3-2; j_call: TRBJ1-1; clone_size: once; d_call: TRBD1; cdr3_aa: CASSDRVSEAFF
v_call: TRBV10-3; j_call: TRBJ2-7; clone_size: -; d_call: -; cdr3_aa: CAISYSQTYEQYF
v_call: TRBV6-2/TRBV6-3; j_call: TRBJ2-1; clone_size: many; d_call: -; cdr3_aa: CASSNKGLTPITNEQFF
v_call: TRBV11-2; j_call: TRBJ1-1; clone_size: -; d_call: -; cdr3_aa: CASSLERRNTEAFF
v_call: TRBV5-4; j_call: TRBJ1-3; clone_size: -; d_call: -; cdr3_aa: CASSLGGFGNTIYF
v_call: TRBV6-2/TRBV6-3; j_call: TRBJ2-2; clone_size: -; d_call: TRBD1; cdr3_aa: CASSYAGTVNTGELFF
v_call: TRBV7-7; j_call: TRBJ2-3; clone_size: -; d_call: -; cdr3_aa: CASSLTDTDTQYF
v_call: TRBV18; j_call: TRBJ1-1; clone_size: -; d_call: -; cdr3_aa: CASSAKGEAFF
v_call: TRBV5-5; j_call: TRBJ1-6; clone_size: -; d_call: TRBD1; cdr3_aa: CASSLAGQSNSPLHF
v_call: TRBV10-1; j_call: TRBJ2-7; clone_size: -; d_call: -; cdr3_aa: CASSGGGSAPGASYEQYF
v_call: TRBV10-1; j_call: TRBJ1-4; clone_size: -; d_call: -; cdr3_aa: CASSGGNNEKLFF
v_call: TRBV6-4; j_call: TRBJ2-1; clone_size: -; d_call: TRBD2; cdr3_aa: CASSALAGAEQFF
v_call: TRBV5-5; j_call: TRBJ1-5; clone_size: once; d_call: -; cdr3_aa: CASSLGTLIPGQPQHF